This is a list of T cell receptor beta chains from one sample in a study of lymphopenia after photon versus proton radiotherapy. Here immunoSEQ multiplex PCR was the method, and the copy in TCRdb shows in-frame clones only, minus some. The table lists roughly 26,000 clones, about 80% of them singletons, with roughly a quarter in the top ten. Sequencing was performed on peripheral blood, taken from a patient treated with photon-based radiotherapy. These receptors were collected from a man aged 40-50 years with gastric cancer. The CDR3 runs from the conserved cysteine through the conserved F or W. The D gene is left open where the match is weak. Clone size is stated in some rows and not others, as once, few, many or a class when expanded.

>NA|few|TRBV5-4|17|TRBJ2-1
CASSFDLTFSSYNEQFF
TGTGCCAGCAGCTTCGACTTAACCTTTTCCTCCTACAATGAGCAGTTCTTC
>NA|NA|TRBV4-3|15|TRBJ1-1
CASSQSDGPNTEAFF
TGCGCCAGCAGCCAATCGGACGGACCGAACACTGAAGCTTTCTTT
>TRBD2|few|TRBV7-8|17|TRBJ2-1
CASSLRSSGVSYNEQFF
TGTGCCAGCAGCTTAAGGTCTAGCGGGGTCTCCTACAATGAGCAGTTCTTC
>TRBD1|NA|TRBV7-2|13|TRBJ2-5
CASSRDRQETQYF
TGTGCCAGCAGCCGGGACAGACAAGAGACCCAGTACTTC
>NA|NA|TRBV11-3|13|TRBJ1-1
CASSLEVNTEAFF
TGTGCCAGCAGCTTAGAGGTGAACACTGAAGCTTTCTTT
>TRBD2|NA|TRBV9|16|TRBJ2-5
CASSVAGLAGRETQYF
TGTGCCAGCAGCGTAGCAGGACTAGCGGGGCGAGAGACCCAGTACTTC
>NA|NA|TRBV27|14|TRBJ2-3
CASSSGRPTDTQYF
TGTGCCAGCAGTTCCGGGCGGCCCACAGATACGCAGTATTTT
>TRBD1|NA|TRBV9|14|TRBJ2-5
CASSPNRGSETQYF
TGTGCCAGCAGCCCCAACAGGGGCTCAGAGACCCAGTACTTC
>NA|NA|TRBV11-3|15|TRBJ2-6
CASSSRGPGANVLTF
TGTGCCAGCAGCTCCAGGGGCCCCGGGGCCAACGTCCTGACTTTC
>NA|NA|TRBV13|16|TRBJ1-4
CASSLGGRGGGEKLFF
TGTGCCAGCAGCTTAGGGGGCAGGGGTGGAGGAGAAAAACTGTTTTTT
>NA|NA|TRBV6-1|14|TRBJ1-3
CASSELLTGNTIYF
TGTGCCAGCAGTGAACTTTTAACGGGAAACACCATATATTTT
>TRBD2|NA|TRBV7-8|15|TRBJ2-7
CASSLAAGDAYEQYF
TGTGCCAGCAGCTTAGCGGCGGGGGATGCCTACGAGCAGTACTTC
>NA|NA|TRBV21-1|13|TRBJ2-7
CASSAVGAHEQYF
TGTGCCAGCAGCGCAGTGGGGGCCCACGAGCAGTACTTC
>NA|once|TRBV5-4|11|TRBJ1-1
CASSLAVGAFF
TGTGCCAGCAGCTTAGCAGTCGGGGCTTTCTTT
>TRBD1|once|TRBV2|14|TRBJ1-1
CASSEQGAGTEAFF
TGTGCCAGCAGTGAACAGGGGGCGGGCACTGAAGCTTTCTTT
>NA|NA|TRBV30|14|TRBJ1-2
CAWNRGTFNYGYTF
TGTGCCTGGAATAGGGGGACCTTTAACTATGGCTACACCTTC
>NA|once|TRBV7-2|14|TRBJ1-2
CASSSSGGSYGYTF
TGTGCCAGCAGCTCCAGCGGGGGCTCCTATGGCTACACCTTC
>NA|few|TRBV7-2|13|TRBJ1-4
CASSPSGGEKLFF
TGTGCCAGCAGCCCCTCCGGGGGCGAAAAACTGTTTTTT
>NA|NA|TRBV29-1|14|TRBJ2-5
CSVDLGRTQETQYF
TGCAGCGTTGACCTGGGGCGTACCCAAGAGACCCAGTACTTC
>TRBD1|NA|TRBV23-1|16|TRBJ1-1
CASSQPQDRANTEAFF
TGCGCCAGCAGTCAACCTCAGGACAGGGCGAACACTGAAGCTTTCTTT
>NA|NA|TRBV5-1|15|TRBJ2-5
CASSLALGVRETQYF
TGCGCCAGCAGCTTGGCATTGGGGGTCAGAGAGACCCAGTACTTC
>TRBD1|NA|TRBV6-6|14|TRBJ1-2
CASALSGGAPGYTF
TGTGCCAGCGCACTTTCAGGGGGCGCCCCGGGCTACACCTTC
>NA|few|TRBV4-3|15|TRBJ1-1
CASSHRPQGNTEAFF
TGCGCCAGCAGCCACCGACCACAGGGGAACACTGAAGCTTTCTTT
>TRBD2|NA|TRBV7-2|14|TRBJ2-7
CASSFSGGSYEQYF
TGTGCCAGCAGCTTCAGCGGGGGCTCCTACGAGCAGTACTTC
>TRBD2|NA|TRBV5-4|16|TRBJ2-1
CASSLAHGGAYNEQFF
TGTGCCAGCAGCTTGGCCCATGGGGGGGCCTACAATGAGCAGTTCTTC
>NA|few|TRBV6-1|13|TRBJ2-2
CASSFKSPGELFF
TGTGCCAGCAGTTTTAAGTCCCCCGGGGAGCTGTTTTTT
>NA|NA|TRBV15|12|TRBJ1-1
CATSRDVTEAFF
TGTGCCACCAGCAGAGATGTCACTGAAGCTTTCTTT
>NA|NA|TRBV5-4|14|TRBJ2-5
CASSSGGQRETQYF
TGTGCCAGCAGCAGCGGGGGACAGAGGGAGACCCAGTACTTC
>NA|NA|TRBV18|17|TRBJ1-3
CASSPLGQAYSGNTIYF
TGTGCCAGCTCACCACTGGGCCAGGCTTACTCTGGAAACACCATATATTTT
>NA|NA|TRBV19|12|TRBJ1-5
CASSGLGQPQHF
TGTGCCAGTTCGGGCCTGGGACAGCCCCAGCATTTT
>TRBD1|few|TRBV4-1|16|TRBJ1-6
CASSLSTGNANSPLHF
TGCGCCAGCAGCCTCTCGACAGGGAACGCCAATTCACCCCTCCACTTT
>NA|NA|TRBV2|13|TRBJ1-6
CASSAWDWYTLHF
TGTGCCAGCAGTGCTTGGGACTGGTACACCCTCCACTTT
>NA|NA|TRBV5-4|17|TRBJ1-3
CASSLVSSRGSGNTIYF
TGTGCCAGCAGCCTGGTGTCCAGTCGGGGATCTGGAAACACCATATATTTT
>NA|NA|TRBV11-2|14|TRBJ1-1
CASSQAPGGIEAFF
TGTGCCAGCAGCCAAGCCCCAGGTGGGATTGAAGCTTTCTTT
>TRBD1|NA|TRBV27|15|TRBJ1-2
CASSSRTGRDYGYTF
TGTGCCAGCAGTTCACGGACAGGGAGGGACTATGGCTACACCTTC
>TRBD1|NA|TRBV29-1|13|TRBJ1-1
CSVEGTGGTEAFF
TGCAGCGTTGAGGGGACAGGGGGCACTGAAGCTTTCTTT
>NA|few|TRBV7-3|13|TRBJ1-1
CASSLYRDTEAFF
TGTGCCAGCAGCTTATACAGGGACACTGAAGCTTTCTTT
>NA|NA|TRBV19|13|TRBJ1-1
CASSPQKDTEAFF
TGTGCCAGTAGTCCACAGAAGGACACTGAAGCTTTCTTT
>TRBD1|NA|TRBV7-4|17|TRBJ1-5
CASSLSLRTGMLQPQHF
TGTGCCAGCAGCTTATCCCTCCGGACAGGGATGTTGCAGCCCCAGCATTTT
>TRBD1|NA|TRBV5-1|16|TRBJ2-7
CASSLEWGDRGYEQYF
TGCGCCAGCAGCTTGGAATGGGGGGACAGGGGCTACGAGCAGTACTTC
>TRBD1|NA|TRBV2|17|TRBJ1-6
CASSLDRVGSSSSPLHF
TGTGCCAGCAGTTTGGACAGGGTCGGGTCTTCGAGTTCACCCCTCCACTTT
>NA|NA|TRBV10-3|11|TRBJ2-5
CAIKYQETQYF
TGTGCCATCAAGTACCAAGAGACCCAGTACTTC
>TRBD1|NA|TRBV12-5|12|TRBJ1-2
CASGDRGIGYTF
TGTGCTAGTGGCGACAGGGGTATAGGCTACACCTTC
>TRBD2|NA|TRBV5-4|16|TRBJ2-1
CASSLSGTSGGNEQFF
TGTGCCAGCAGCTTGAGCGGGACTAGCGGGGGCAATGAGCAGTTCTTC
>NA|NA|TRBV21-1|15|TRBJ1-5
CASRKRVLGNQPQHF
TGTGCCAGCAGGAAACGGGTACTTGGCAATCAGCCCCAGCATTTT
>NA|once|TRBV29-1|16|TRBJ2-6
CSVLDPLASGANVLTF
TGCAGCGTTTTAGACCCTCTGGCATCTGGGGCCAACGTCCTGACTTTC
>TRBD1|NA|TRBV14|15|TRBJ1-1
CASSRTGGMNTEAFF
TGTGCCAGCAGCCGGACAGGGGGCATGAACACTGAAGCTTTCTTT
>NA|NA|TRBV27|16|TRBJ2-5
CASSSKGRWVAEAQYF
TGTGCCAGCAGTTCAAAGGGTAGATGGGTGGCTGAGGCTCAGTACTTC
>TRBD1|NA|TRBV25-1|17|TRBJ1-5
CASSGGGTGPSNQPQHF
TGTGCCAGCAGTGGGGGAGGGACAGGGCCCAGCAATCAGCCCCAGCATTTT
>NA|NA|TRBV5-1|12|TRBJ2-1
CASSQSVDEQFF
TGCGCCAGCAGCCAGTCGGTCGATGAGCAGTTCTTC
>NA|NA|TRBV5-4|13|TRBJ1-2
CASSFFLEGGYTF
TGTGCCAGCAGCTTTTTTTTGGAGGGAGGCTACACCTTC
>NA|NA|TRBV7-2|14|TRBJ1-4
CASSTPSDYEKLFF
TGTGCCAGCAGCACTCCATCGGATTATGAAAAACTGTTTTTT